This T cell receptor beta chain was recovered during a study of T cell changes during pregnancy in multiple sclerosis. Only in-frame clones appear in the TCRdb table, and some are missing; sequencing was by immunoSEQ multiplex PCR. The sample carries approximately 30,000 clones, almost 90% recorded once. CDR1 LNHDA and CDR2 SQIVND come from the germline V gene (reference sequence). This CDR3 region has 14 residues. Germline trimming cut 5 bases from V and 3 bases from J; bases unmatched to any gene: 4. The chain has TRBV19 and TRBJ1-2; 9 bases are a match to TRBD1. Sequences were derived from CD8+ T cells from peripheral blood mononuclear cells, sampled in the second trimester of pregnancy. The receptor was isolated from a female donor with multiple sclerosis, enrolled in a pregnancy study. CDR3 residues: CASSRTGDDYGYTF. The CDR3 DNA sequence: TGTGCCAGTAGTCGGACAGGGGACGACTATGGCTACACCTTC. The full variable domain, with the rest looked up from reference TRBV19 and TRBJ1-2, is DGGITQSPKYLFRKEGQNVTLSCEQNLNHDAMYWYRQDPGQGLRLIYYSQIVNDFQKGDIAEGYSVSREKKESFPLTVTSAQKNPTAFYLCASSRTGDDYGYTFGSGTRLTVV.